This is a list of T cell receptor beta chains from one sample in a study of T cell responses to AZD1222 COVID-19 vaccine. Measured with immunoSEQ multiplex PCR; TCRdb has only the in-frame clones, and not every one. The profile shows over 110,000 clones, 85% to 95% of them singletons. The source was peripheral blood, collected 28 days after the second AZD1222 dose. The receptor source for this set is an adult who received the AZD1222 COVID-19 vaccine. Both conserved end residues are part of each CDR3. D genes are given only for firm matches. The size of a clone is reported for some rows only, either as once, few or many, or as a class for expanded clones.

J gene: TRBJ1-4; D gene: NA; clone size: NA; V gene: TRBV13; CDR3 DNA: TGTGCCAGCAGCTTAGGGGGGAGTGGTAATGAAAAACTGTTTTTT; CDR3 protein: CASSLGGSGNEKLFF
J gene: TRBJ2-5; D gene: NA; clone size: NA; V gene: TRBV7-9; CDR3 DNA: TGTGCCAGCAGCCCGGACAGCCAAGAGACCCAGTACTTC; CDR3 protein: CASSPDSQETQYF
J gene: TRBJ1-1; D gene: NA; clone size: NA; V gene: TRBV3-1/TRBV3-2; CDR3 DNA: TGTGCCAGCAGCCGATTGGACAGCCGGACTGAAGCTTTCTTT; CDR3 protein: CASSRLDSRTEAFF
J gene: TRBJ1-1; D gene: NA; clone size: NA; V gene: TRBV11-2; CDR3 DNA: TGTGCCAGCAGCCCCGACGGACTGAACACTGAAGCTTTCTTT; CDR3 protein: CASSPDGLNTEAFF
J gene: TRBJ1-3; D gene: NA; clone size: once; V gene: TRBV9; CDR3 DNA: TGTGCCAGCAGTCAGTCAGGCGCACTAGGCCTCTCTGGAAACACCATATATTTT; CDR3 protein: CASSQSGALGLSGNTIYF
J gene: TRBJ2-3; D gene: NA; clone size: once; V gene: TRBV7-9; CDR3 DNA: TGTGCCAGCAGCACGACTATCACAGATACGCAGTATTTT; CDR3 protein: CASSTTITDTQYF
J gene: TRBJ2-2; D gene: NA; clone size: NA; V gene: TRBV19; CDR3 DNA: TGTGCCAGTAAAAGGGACGGCAGCACCGGGGAGCTGTTTTTT; CDR3 protein: CASKRDGSTGELFF
J gene: TRBJ2-2; D gene: NA; clone size: NA; V gene: TRBV3-1/TRBV3-2; CDR3 DNA: TGTGCCAGCAGGAACCAGGGGACCGGGGAGCTGTTTTTT; CDR3 protein: CASRNQGTGELFF
J gene: TRBJ2-3; D gene: TRBD1; clone size: NA; V gene: TRBV4-1; CDR3 DNA: TGCGCCAGCAGCGGTACTGGACAGGGTGTACCAGATACGCAGTATTTT; CDR3 protein: CASSGTGQGVPDTQYF
J gene: TRBJ2-5; D gene: TRBD2; clone size: NA; V gene: TRBV19; CDR3 DNA: TGTGCCAGTAGTATAGTTGCGGGAGAGGGGGAGACCCAGTACTTC; CDR3 protein: CASSIVAGEGETQYF
J gene: TRBJ1-2; D gene: NA; clone size: NA; V gene: TRBV12-3/TRBV12-4; CDR3 DNA: TGTGCCAGCAGCCACGACAGTCTCTATGGCTACACCTTC; CDR3 protein: CASSHDSLYGYTF
J gene: TRBJ1-5; D gene: NA; clone size: NA; V gene: TRBV5-6; CDR3 DNA: TGTGCCAGCAGCCGGGTACATAGCAATCAGCCCCAGCATTTT; CDR3 protein: CASSRVHSNQPQHF
J gene: TRBJ2-7; D gene: NA; clone size: NA; V gene: TRBV27; CDR3 DNA: TGTGCCAGCAGTTCCCGTTCTATTAGGGCAATCGAGCAGTACTTC; CDR3 protein: CASSSRSIRAIEQYF
J gene: TRBJ2-7; D gene: TRBD2; clone size: NA; V gene: TRBV7-9; CDR3 DNA: TGTGCCAGCACCCCGACTAGCGTGAGCTCCTACGAGCAGTACTTC; CDR3 protein: CASTPTSVSSYEQYF
J gene: TRBJ2-1; D gene: NA; clone size: NA; V gene: TRBV19; CDR3 DNA: TGTGCCAGTAAGAGGACAGAGAAAAACAATGAGCAGTTCTTC; CDR3 protein: CASKRTEKNNEQFF
J gene: TRBJ1-2; D gene: NA; clone size: NA; V gene: TRBV4-1; CDR3 DNA: TGCGCCAGCAGCCAAGATCGGCCCTGGACCGCCGGCTATGGCTACACCTTC; CDR3 protein: CASSQDRPWTAGYGYTF
J gene: TRBJ1-1; D gene: NA; clone size: NA; V gene: TRBV5-8; CDR3 DNA: TGTGCCAGCAGCGGTCCCTGGGAGAGTTTCTTT; CDR3 protein: CASSGPWESFF
J gene: TRBJ1-3; D gene: NA; clone size: NA; V gene: TRBV7-9; CDR3 DNA: TGTGCCACCACCGACCGGGGTACCTCTGGAAACACCATATATTTT; CDR3 protein: CATTDRGTSGNTIYF
J gene: TRBJ2-1; D gene: TRBD2; clone size: NA; V gene: TRBV7-6; CDR3 DNA: TGTGCCAGCAGCTTAGGGACTAGCGTCTACAATGAGCAGTTCTTC; CDR3 protein: CASSLGTSVYNEQFF
J gene: TRBJ2-2; D gene: TRBD1; clone size: NA; V gene: TRBV24-1; CDR3 DNA: TGTGCCACCAGTCCGGGGACAGCGAACACCGGGGAGCTGTTTTTT; CDR3 protein: CATSPGTANTGELFF
J gene: TRBJ2-5; D gene: NA; clone size: NA; V gene: TRBV5-1; CDR3 DNA: TGCGCCAGCAGCTTGGCCAGCCAAGAGACCCAGTACTTC; CDR3 protein: CASSLASQETQYF
J gene: TRBJ2-1; D gene: NA; clone size: NA; V gene: TRBV2; CDR3 DNA: TGTGCCAGCAGTGAACCCCGTCGGGTGGAGCAGTTCTTC; CDR3 protein: CASSEPRRVEQFF
J gene: TRBJ2-3; D gene: TRBD1; clone size: NA; V gene: TRBV19; CDR3 DNA: TGTGCCAGTGCGGTCCAGGGGGAAGATACGCAGTATTTT; CDR3 protein: CASAVQGEDTQYF
J gene: TRBJ1-4; D gene: TRBD1; clone size: NA; V gene: TRBV30; CDR3 DNA: TGTGCCTGGACCCCGGGACAGGGTATGGATAAACTGTTTTTT; CDR3 protein: CAWTPGQGMDKLFF
J gene: TRBJ1-1; D gene: NA; clone size: NA; V gene: TRBV15; CDR3 DNA: TGTGCCACCAGCAGAGTCACAGATTTCGAGGGGATCCGCACTGAAGCTTTCTTT; CDR3 protein: CATSRVTDFEGIRTEAFF
J gene: TRBJ1-1; D gene: NA; clone size: NA; V gene: TRBV4-1; CDR3 DNA: TGCGCCAGCAGCCAAGTTGGTTTCAGGGGAAACACTGAAGCTTTCTTT; CDR3 protein: CASSQVGFRGNTEAFF
J gene: TRBJ2-7; D gene: TRBD2; clone size: NA; V gene: TRBV28; CDR3 DNA: TGTGCCAGCAGTTCTAGCGGGAGCCCCTGGGAGCAGTACTTC; CDR3 protein: CASSSSGSPWEQYF
J gene: TRBJ1-6; D gene: NA; clone size: NA; V gene: TRBV7-8; CDR3 DNA: TGTGCCAGCAGCTTAATGGATCTGGGGCCCAATTCACCCCTCCACTTT; CDR3 protein: CASSLMDLGPNSPLHF
J gene: TRBJ1-4; D gene: NA; clone size: once; V gene: TRBV5-1; CDR3 DNA: TGCGCCAGCAGCAATGCAGGGTACAGTGAAAAACTGTTTTTT; CDR3 protein: CASSNAGYSEKLFF
J gene: TRBJ1-5; D gene: NA; clone size: NA; V gene: TRBV19; CDR3 DNA: TGTGCCAGTAGTACCCAGGGCAATCAGCCCCAGCATTTT; CDR3 protein: CASSTQGNQPQHF
J gene: TRBJ2-3; D gene: TRBD2; clone size: NA; V gene: TRBV27; CDR3 DNA: TGTGCCACCTCGGGGGGTTCCCCAGATACGCAGTATTTT; CDR3 protein: CATSGGSPDTQYF
J gene: TRBJ2-3; D gene: NA; clone size: NA; V gene: TRBV10-3; CDR3 DNA: TGTGCCATCAGTGAGTCTACAACTAGCACAGATACGCAGTATTTT; CDR3 protein: CAISESTTSTDTQYF
J gene: TRBJ1-2; D gene: TRBD1; clone size: NA; V gene: TRBV5-1; CDR3 DNA: TGCGCCAGCAGCGGGACAGGTGGAAACTATGGCTACACCTTC; CDR3 protein: CASSGTGGNYGYTF
J gene: TRBJ1-1; D gene: NA; clone size: NA; V gene: TRBV21-1; CDR3 DNA: TGTGCCAGCAGCAAAGGGGTCCGCGGAGAAGACACTGAAGCTTTCTTT; CDR3 protein: CASSKGVRGEDTEAFF
J gene: TRBJ1-1; D gene: NA; clone size: NA; V gene: TRBV6-5; CDR3 DNA: TGTGCCAGCACCTTACTGACAGGCAGTAACACTGAAGCTTTCTTT; CDR3 protein: CASTLLTGSNTEAFF
J gene: TRBJ1-3; D gene: NA; clone size: NA; V gene: TRBV18; CDR3 DNA: TGTGCCAGCTCACCACAAGCGAAAGAAGGAAACACCATATATTTT; CDR3 protein: CASSPQAKEGNTIYF
J gene: TRBJ2-5; D gene: TRBD1; clone size: NA; V gene: TRBV5-5; CDR3 DNA: TGTGCCAGCAGCGCTTGGATGGACAGGGGGGGCCAAGAGACCCAGTACTTC; CDR3 protein: CASSAWMDRGGQETQYF
J gene: TRBJ1-3; D gene: TRBD1; clone size: NA; V gene: TRBV10-3; CDR3 DNA: TGTGCCATCAAAGGGACAGATGGAAACACCATATATTTT; CDR3 protein: CAIKGTDGNTIYF
J gene: TRBJ1-1; D gene: NA; clone size: NA; V gene: TRBV19; CDR3 DNA: TGTGCCAGTAGTATCGGAACGACGCTAGAAGGAGCTTTCTTT; CDR3 protein: CASSIGTTLEGAFF
J gene: TRBJ2-1; D gene: TRBD2; clone size: NA; V gene: TRBV10-1; CDR3 DNA: TGCGCCAGCAGTGAGTCGATAGCGGGAGCCAATGAGCAGTTCTTC; CDR3 protein: CASSESIAGANEQFF
J gene: TRBJ1-5; D gene: NA; clone size: NA; V gene: TRBV19; CDR3 DNA: TGTGCCAGTAAGACCGGGACACAAAGCAATCAGCCCCAGCATTTT; CDR3 protein: CASKTGTQSNQPQHF
J gene: TRBJ2-1; D gene: NA; clone size: NA; V gene: TRBV11-2; CDR3 DNA: TGTGCCAGCAGCTTAGAGGTACAGGGCTCCTACAATGAGCAGTTCTTC; CDR3 protein: CASSLEVQGSYNEQFF
J gene: TRBJ1-1; D gene: NA; clone size: NA; V gene: TRBV6-2/TRBV6-3; CDR3 DNA: TGTGCCAGCAGTTCTCGAGTAACTGAAGCTTTCTTT; CDR3 protein: CASSSRVTEAFF
J gene: TRBJ1-2; D gene: NA; clone size: NA; V gene: TRBV19; CDR3 DNA: TGTGCCAGTAGTAGGGGAAACGCGTATGGCTACACCTTC; CDR3 protein: CASSRGNAYGYTF
J gene: TRBJ1-1; D gene: NA; clone size: NA; V gene: TRBV3-1/TRBV3-2; CDR3 DNA: TGTGCCAGCAGCCAAGATCTCGGGGTTTTCTTT; CDR3 protein: CASSQDLGVFF
J gene: TRBJ1-2; D gene: NA; clone size: NA; V gene: TRBV28; CDR3 DNA: TGTGCCAGCAGTTTACCCTCCTACGTCGGCAGCAGATATGGCTACACCTTC; CDR3 protein: CASSLPSYVGSRYGYTF
J gene: TRBJ1-4; D gene: NA; clone size: NA; V gene: TRBV5-1; CDR3 DNA: TGCGCCAGCAGCTTGGAGCCAGGCGGACCAACTAATGAAAAACTGTTTTTT; CDR3 protein: CASSLEPGGPTNEKLFF
J gene: TRBJ2-1; D gene: TRBD2; clone size: NA; V gene: TRBV6-1; CDR3 DNA: TGTGCCAGCGGGATAGCGGGGTACAATGAGCAGTTCTTC; CDR3 protein: CASGIAGYNEQFF
J gene: TRBJ2-1; D gene: TRBD1; clone size: NA; V gene: TRBV5-1; CDR3 DNA: TGCGCCAGCAGCTTCCGGACAGGGGCTGTCTACAATGAGCAGTTCTTC; CDR3 protein: CASSFRTGAVYNEQFF
J gene: TRBJ2-3; D gene: NA; clone size: NA; V gene: TRBV2; CDR3 DNA: TGTGCCAGCAAGCCTAGCACTAGCACAGATACGCAGTATTTT; CDR3 protein: CASKPSTSTDTQYF
J gene: TRBJ1-4; D gene: NA; clone size: NA; V gene: TRBV6-5; CDR3 DNA: TGTGCCAGCAGTCCCACCGGGGACGGGGAAAAACTGTTTTTT; CDR3 protein: CASSPTGDGEKLFF
J gene: TRBJ2-2; D gene: NA; clone size: NA; V gene: TRBV7-9; CDR3 DNA: TGTGCCAGCAGTCCTTCCCTCAGGGAGAGGGCCCGCACCGGGGAGCTGTTTTTT; CDR3 protein: CASSPSLRERARTGELFF